The clone carrying this TCR beta chain has a count of ten or more. This CDR3 is built from 13 residues. The germline gives CDR1 SGHTA, CDR2 FQGNSA. V lost 6 bases and J 3 bases, leaving 10 bases between the germline ends. The record originates from a study of neurological immune-mediated disorders. Every sequencing run drew on 15-18 subjects and yielded over 200 million TCR-beta sequences. TCRdb re-derived calls from the 5' RACE reads in MiXCR, one entry per CDR3 protein. Of 70,000 to 95,000 distinct CDR3 sequences in the sample, 17% were seen once. The source of this sequence is a woman between 40 and 55 years old in good health. The V and J genes are TRBV7-2 and TRBJ2-3; unclear D gene. The sequenced sample consisted of PBMCs. CDR3 protein: CASRRLSTDTQYF. The CDR3 nucleotides read TGTGCCAGCAGACGACTCTCTACAGATACGCAGTATTTT.